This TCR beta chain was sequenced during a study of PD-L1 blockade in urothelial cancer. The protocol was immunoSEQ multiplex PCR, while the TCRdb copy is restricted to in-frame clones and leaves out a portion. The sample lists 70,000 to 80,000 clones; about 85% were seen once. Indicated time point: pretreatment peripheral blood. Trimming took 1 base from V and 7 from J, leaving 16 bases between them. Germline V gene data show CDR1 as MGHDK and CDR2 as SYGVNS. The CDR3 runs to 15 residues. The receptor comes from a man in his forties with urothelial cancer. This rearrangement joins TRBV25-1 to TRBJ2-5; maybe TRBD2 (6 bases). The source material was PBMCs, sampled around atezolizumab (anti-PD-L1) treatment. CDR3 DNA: TGTGCCAGCAGTGAATGGGCTTTGGAGGGTGGGACCCAGTACTTC. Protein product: CASSEWALEGGTQYF.